This TCR beta chain was documented in a study of control samples from healthy donors and cancer patients (dated by TCRdb to about 2020). Reading from cysteine to phenylalanine, the CDR3 counts 12 amino acids. Just the 36-base CDR3 DNA is kept, in frame starting at base 1. The V end loses 6 bases and the J end loses 6 bases, and a stretch of 11 bases separates them. The CDR1 and CDR2 encoded by the germline V gene are SGHDN and FVKESK. Concerning this clone itself: What this receptor recognizes is not known. No clone much larger than this one lies a single base away; base qualities are absent.

Library method: the immunoSEQ multiplex PCR assay. TCRdb holds this immuneACCESS table with in-frame rearrangements only. Some clones are missing; in checked studies, unresolved V genes explain under half, and the rest has no known cause. For this sample there are 210,000 or so clones; about 91% appear just once. In total, the top ten clones hold approximately 1.8% of the sample. Sequencing was carried out using blood. The chain was built from TRBV14 and TRBJ1-2, with the D gene call left open. The receptor was isolated from a man aged 30 to 45 in good health. CDR3 loop: CASSRRRDGYTF. The bases read TGTGCCAGCAGTCGGAGACGCGATGGCTACACCTTC.